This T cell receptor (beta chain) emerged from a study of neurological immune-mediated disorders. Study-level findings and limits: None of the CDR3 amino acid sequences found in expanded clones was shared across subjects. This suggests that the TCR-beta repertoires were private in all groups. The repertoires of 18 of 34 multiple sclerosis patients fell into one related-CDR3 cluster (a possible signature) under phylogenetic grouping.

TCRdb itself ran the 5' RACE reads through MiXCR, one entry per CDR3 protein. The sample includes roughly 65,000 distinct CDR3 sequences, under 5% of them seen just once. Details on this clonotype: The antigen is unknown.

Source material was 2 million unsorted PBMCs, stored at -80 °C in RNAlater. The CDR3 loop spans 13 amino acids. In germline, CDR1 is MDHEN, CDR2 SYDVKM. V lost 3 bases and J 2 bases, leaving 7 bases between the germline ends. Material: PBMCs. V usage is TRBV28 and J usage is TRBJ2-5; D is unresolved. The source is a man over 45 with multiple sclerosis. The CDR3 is CASSFLKQETQYF. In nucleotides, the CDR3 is TGTGCCAGCAGTTTTCTGAAGCAAGAGACCCAGTACTTC.